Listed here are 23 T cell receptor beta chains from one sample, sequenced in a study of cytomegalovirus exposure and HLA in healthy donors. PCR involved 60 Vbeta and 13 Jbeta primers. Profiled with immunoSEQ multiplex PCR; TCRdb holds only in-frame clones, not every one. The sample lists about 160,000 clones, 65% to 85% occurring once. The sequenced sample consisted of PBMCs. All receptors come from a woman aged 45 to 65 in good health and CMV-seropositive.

This CDR3 is CASGREVYQPQHF. CDR3 nucleotide sequence: TGTGCCAGTGGCAGGGAGGTTTATCAGCCCCAGCATTTT. The chain links TRBV5-8 to TRBJ1-5, with D maybe TRBD1 (5 bases). The length of the CDR3 is 13 residues. V shed 8 bases and J shed 5 bases, with 14 bases lying between them. CDR1 is SGHTS and CDR2 is YDEGEE in the germline V gene.

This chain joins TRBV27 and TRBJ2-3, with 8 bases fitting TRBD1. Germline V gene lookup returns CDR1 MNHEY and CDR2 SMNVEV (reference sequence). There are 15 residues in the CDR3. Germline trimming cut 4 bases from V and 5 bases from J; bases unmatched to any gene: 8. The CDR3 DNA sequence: TGTGCCAGCAGTTCCTCAGACAGGGGAAAAGATACGCAGTATTTT. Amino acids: CASSSSDRGKDTQYF.

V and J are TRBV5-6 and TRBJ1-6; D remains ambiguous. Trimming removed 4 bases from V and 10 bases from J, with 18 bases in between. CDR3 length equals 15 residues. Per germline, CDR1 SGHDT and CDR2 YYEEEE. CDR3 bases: TGTGCCAGCAGCGGCGGGCCTTCTTTAGGGTCACCCCTCCACTTT. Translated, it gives CASSGGPSLGSPLHF.

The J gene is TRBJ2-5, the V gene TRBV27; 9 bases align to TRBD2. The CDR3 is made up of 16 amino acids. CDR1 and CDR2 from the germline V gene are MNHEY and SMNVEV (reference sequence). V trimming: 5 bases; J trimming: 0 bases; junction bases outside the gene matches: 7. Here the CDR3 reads CASSPIAGEYQETQYF. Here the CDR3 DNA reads TGTGCCAGCAGTCCAATAGCGGGGGAGTACCAAGAGACCCAGTACTTC.

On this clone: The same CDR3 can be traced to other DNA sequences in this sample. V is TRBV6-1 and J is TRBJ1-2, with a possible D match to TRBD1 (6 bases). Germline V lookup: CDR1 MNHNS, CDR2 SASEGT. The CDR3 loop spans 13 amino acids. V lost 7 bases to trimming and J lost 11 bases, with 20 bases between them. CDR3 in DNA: TGTGCCAGCAACCTCTCGGGGGGCCAAGGTTACACCTTC. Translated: CASNLSGGQGYTF.

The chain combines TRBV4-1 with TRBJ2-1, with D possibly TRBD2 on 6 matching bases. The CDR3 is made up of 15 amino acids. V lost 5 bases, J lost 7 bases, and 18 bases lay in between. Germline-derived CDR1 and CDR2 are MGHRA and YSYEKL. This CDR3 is CASSVRDSRGNEQFF. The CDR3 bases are TGCGCCAGCAGCGTTCGGGACTCCCGAGGGAATGAGCAGTTCTTC.

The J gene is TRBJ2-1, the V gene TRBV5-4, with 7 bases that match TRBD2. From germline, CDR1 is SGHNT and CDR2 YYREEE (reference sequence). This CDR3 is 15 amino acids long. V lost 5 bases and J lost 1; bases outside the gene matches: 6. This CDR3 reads CASSLSSGSYNEQFF. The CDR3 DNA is TGTGCCAGCAGTCTCTCTAGCGGATCCTACAATGAGCAGTTCTTC. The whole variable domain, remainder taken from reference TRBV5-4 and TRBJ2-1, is ETGVTQSPTHLIKTRGQQVTLRCSSQSGHNTVSWYQQALGQGPQFIFQYYREEENGRGNFPPRFSGLQFPNYSSELNVNALELDDSALYLCASSLSSGSYNEQFFGPGTRLTVL.

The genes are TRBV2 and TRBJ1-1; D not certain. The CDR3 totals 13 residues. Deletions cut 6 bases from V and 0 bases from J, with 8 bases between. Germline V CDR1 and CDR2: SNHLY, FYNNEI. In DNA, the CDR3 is TGTGCCAGCAGGGGCAGATTGAACACTGAAGCTTTCTTT. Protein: CASRGRLNTEAFF. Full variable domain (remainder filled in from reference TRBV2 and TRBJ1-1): EPEVTQTPSHQVTQMGQEVILRCVPISNHLYFYWYRQILGQKVEFLVSFYNNEISEKSEIFDDQFSVERPDGSNFTLKIRSTKLEDSAMYFCASRGRLNTEAFFGQGTRLTVV.

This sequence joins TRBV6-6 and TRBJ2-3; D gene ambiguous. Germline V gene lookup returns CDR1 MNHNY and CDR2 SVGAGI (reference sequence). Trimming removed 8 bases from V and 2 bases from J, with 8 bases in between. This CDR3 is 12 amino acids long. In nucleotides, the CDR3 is TGTGCCAGCTCCAGGAACACAGATACGCAGTATTTT. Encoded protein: CASSRNTDTQYF.

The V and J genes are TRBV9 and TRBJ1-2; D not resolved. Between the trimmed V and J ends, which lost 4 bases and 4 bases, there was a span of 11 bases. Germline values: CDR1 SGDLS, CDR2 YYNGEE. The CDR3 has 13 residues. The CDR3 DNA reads TGTGCCAGCAGCCCTCCGGAGGCCTATGGCTACACCTTC. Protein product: CASSPPEAYGYTF.

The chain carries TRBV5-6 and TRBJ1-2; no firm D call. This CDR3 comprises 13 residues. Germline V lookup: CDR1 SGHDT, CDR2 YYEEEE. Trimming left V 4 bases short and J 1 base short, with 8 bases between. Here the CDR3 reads CASSPQVNYGYTF. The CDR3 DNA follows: TGTGCCAGCAGCCCCCAGGTTAACTATGGCTACACCTTC.

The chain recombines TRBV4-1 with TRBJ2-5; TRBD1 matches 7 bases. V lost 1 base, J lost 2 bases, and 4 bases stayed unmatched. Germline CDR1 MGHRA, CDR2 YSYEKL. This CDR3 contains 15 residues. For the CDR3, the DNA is TGCGCCAGCAGCCAAGGACTACAGGGGCAAGAGACCCAGTACTTC. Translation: CASSQGLQGQETQYF.

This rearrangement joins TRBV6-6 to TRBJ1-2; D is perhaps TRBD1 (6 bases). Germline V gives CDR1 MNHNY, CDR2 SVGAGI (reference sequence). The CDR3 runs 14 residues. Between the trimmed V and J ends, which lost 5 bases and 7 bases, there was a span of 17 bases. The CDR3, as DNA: TGTGCCAGCAGTCCAACAGGGTTTCAAGTTGGCTACACCTTC. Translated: CASSPTGFQVGYTF.

CDR3 amino acids: CASSQETFVKEQFF. CDR3 DNA: TGCGCCAGCAGCCAAGAGACTTTCGTAAAGGAGCAGTTCTTC. The chain is built from TRBV4-1 and TRBJ2-1; D not certain. Per germline, CDR1 MGHRA and CDR2 YSYEKL. The CDR3 is 14 residues long. The germline V and J ends were trimmed by 0 bases and 10 bases, with 13 bases remaining between them.

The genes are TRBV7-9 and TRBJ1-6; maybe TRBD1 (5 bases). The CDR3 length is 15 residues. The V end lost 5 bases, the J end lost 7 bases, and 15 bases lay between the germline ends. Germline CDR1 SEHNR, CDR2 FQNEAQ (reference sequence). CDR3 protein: CASSIDSVFNSPLHF. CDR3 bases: TGTGCCAGCAGCATCGACAGTGTTTTCAATTCACCCCTCCACTTT. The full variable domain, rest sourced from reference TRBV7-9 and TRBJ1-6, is DTGVSQNPRHKITKRGQNVTFRCDPISEHNRLYWYRQTLGQGPEFLTYFQNEAQLEKSRLLSDRFSAERPKGSFSTLEIQRTEQGDSAMYLCASSIDSVFNSPLHFGNGTRLTVT.

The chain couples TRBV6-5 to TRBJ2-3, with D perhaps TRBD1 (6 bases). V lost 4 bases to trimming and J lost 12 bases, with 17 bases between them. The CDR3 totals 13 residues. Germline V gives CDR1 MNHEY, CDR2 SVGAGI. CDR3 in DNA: TGTGCCAGCAGTTCCAACAGGGCCCAACTCCAGTATTTT. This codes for CASSSNRAQLQYF.

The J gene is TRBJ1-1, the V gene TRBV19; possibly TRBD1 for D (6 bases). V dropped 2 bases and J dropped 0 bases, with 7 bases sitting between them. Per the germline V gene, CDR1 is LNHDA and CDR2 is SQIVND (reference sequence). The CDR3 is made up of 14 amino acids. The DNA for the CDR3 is TGTGCCAGTAGTATACAGGGGATGAACACTGAAGCTTTCTTT. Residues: CASSIQGMNTEAFF.

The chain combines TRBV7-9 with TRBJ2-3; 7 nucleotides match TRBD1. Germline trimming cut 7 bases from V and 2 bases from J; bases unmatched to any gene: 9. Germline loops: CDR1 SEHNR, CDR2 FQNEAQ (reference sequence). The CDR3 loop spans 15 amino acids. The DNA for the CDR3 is TGTGCCAGCATCCCCGGGACAGCCCCCACAGATACGCAGTATTTT. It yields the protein CASIPGTAPTDTQYF. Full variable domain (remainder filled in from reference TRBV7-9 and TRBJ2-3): DTGVSQNPRHKITKRGQNVTFRCDPISEHNRLYWYRQTLGQGPEFLTYFQNEAQLEKSRLLSDRFSAERPKGSFSTLEIQRTEQGDSAMYLCASIPGTAPTDTQYFGPGTRLTVL.

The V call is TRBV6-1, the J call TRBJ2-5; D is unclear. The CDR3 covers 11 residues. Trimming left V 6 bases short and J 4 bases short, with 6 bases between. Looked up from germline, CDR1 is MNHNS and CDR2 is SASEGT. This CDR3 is CASRRIETQYF. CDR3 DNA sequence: TGTGCCAGCAGGAGGATAGAGACCCAGTACTTC.

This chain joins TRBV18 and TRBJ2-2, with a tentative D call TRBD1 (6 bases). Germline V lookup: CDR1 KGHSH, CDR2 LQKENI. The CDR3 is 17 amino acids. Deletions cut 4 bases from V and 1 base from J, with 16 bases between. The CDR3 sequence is CASSRTAQGMNTGELFF. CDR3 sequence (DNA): TGTGCCAGCTCACGGACGGCCCAGGGGATGAACACCGGGGAGCTGTTTTTT.

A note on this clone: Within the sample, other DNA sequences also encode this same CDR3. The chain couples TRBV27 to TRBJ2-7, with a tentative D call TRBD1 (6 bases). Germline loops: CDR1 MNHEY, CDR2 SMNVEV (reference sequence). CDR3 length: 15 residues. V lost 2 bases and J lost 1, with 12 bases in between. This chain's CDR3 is CASSLQGLSSYEQYF. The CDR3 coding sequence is TGTGCCAGCAGTTTACAGGGGCTTAGTTCCTACGAGCAGTACTTC.

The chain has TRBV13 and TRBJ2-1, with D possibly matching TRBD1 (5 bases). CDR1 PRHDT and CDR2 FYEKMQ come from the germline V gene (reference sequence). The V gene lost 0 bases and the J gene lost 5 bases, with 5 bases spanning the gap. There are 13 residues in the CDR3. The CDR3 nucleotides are TGTGCCAGCAGCTTAGGCAGGGACAATGAGCAGTTCTTC. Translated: CASSLGRDNEQFF. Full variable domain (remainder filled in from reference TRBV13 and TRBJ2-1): AAGVIQSPRHLIKEKRETATLKCYPIPRHDTVYWYQQGPGQDPQFLISFYEKMQSDKGSIPDRFSAQQFSDYHSELNMSSLELGDSALYFCASSLGRDNEQFFGPGTRLTVL.

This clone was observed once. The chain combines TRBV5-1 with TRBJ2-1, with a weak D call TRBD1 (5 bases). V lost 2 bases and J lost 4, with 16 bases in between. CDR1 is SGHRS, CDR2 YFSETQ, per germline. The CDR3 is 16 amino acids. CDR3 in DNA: TGCGCCAGCAGCTTACAGCCCCTAGACAGTTACAATGAGCAGTTCTTC. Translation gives CASSLQPLDSYNEQFF.